This T cell receptor beta chain originates from a study of blood T cells in healthy people across ages. In germline, CDR1 is SGHKS, CDR2 YYEKEE (reference sequence). The CDR3 runs 15 residues. Germline trimming cut 4 bases from V and 4 bases from J; bases unmatched to any gene: 6. Isolating PBMCs gave at least 7 million of these cells per sample. The table lists this clonotype with a few counts. A second PCR, run for about 7 to 11 cycles, used a sample-barcoded 5' primer plus a J-beta primer mix. TCRdb called the 5' RACE reads again in MiXCR, with one record for every CDR3 protein. Seen here are hundreds of thousands of distinct CDR3 sequences, 25% to 30% observed once, and the top ten hold about 18%.

This sequence originates from an elderly woman in good health. The rearrangement uses TRBV5-5 and TRBJ1-5, with 9 bases identical to TRBD1. The sequenced sample was blood. The CDR3 DNA reads as TGTGCCAGCAGCCCGTGGGGGACAGGGAATCAGCCCCAGCATTTT. Residues: CASSPWGTGNQPQHF.